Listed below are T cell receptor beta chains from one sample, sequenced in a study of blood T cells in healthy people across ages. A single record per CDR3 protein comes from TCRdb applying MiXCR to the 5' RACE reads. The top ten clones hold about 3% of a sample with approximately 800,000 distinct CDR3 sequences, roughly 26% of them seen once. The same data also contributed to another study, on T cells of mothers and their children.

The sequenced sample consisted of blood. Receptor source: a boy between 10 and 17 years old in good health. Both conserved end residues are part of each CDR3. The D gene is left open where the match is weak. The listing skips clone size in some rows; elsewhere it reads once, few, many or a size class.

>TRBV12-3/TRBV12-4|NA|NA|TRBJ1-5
TGTGCCAGCAATACAGGGTCTCGGCCCCAGCATTTT
CASNTGSRPQHF
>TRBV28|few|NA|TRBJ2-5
TGTGCCAGCAGCCCTTCGGGACACAGGGAGAAGGAGACCCAGTACTTC
CASSPSGHREKETQYF
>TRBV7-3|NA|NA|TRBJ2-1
TGTGCCAGCAGCTTAGTTGGCGGGGCCGACAATGAGCAGTTCTTC
CASSLVGGADNEQFF
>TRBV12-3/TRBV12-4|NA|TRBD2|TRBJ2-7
TGTGCCAGCAGTTTCACGGGACTAGCGGGGCGGACCTCCTACGAGCAGTACTTC
CASSFTGLAGRTSYEQYF
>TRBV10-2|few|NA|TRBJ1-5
TGCGCCAGCAGTGAGACCAGGGCGCAGCCCCAGCATTTT
CASSETRAQPQHF
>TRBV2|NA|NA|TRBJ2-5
TGTGCCAGCAGTGAAGCCATGACGTCAGGGAAAGAGACCCAGTACTTC
CASSEAMTSGKETQYF
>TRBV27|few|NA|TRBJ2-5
TGTGCCAGCAGTTTTGTCGGGGACCAAGAGACCCAGTACTTC
CASSFVGDQETQYF
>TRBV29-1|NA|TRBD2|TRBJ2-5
TGCAGCGTCGCTCTCGGGCTAGCGGGGATTGAGCAGTACTTC
CSVALGLAGIEQYF
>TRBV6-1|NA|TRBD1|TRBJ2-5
TGTGCCAGCAGTGCTGTCGGGACAGGGCTGGAGACCCAGTACTTC
CASSAVGTGLETQYF
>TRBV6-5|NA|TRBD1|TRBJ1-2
TGTGCCAGCAGTTACTCCGGACAGGGGGATCACTATGGCTACACCTTC
CASSYSGQGDHYGYTF
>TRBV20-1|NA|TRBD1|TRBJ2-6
TGCAGTGCTAGTAAGGGACAGGGGGCTTCTCCTGGGGCCAACGTCCTGACTTTC
CSASKGQGASPGANVLTF
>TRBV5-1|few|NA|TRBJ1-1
TGCGCCAGCGGGAATATAGACAACACTGAAGCTTTCTTT
CASGNIDNTEAFF
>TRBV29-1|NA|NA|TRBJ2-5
TGCAGCGTTGTCCCTCAGGAAAACCAAGAGACCCAGTACTTC
CSVVPQENQETQYF
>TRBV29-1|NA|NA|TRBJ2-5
TGCAGCGTTCTCTCCTTCGACTCTCGATACGAGACCCAGTACTTC
CSVLSFDSRYETQYF
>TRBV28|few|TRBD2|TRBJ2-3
TGTGCCAGCAGTCTGGCGCTAGCGGCTGATACGCAGTATTTT
CASSLALAADTQYF
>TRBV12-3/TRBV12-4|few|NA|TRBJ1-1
TGTGCCAGCAGTCCCCGTCAGTACACTGAAGCTTTCTTT
CASSPRQYTEAFF
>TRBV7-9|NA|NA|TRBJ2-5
TGTGCCAGCAGCGGACGGACAGTTGGCGTAGAGACCCAGTACTTC
CASSGRTVGVETQYF
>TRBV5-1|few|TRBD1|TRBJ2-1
TGCGCCAGCAGCTTAGGTACAGGGGGCTATGAGCAGTTCTTC
CASSLGTGGYEQFF
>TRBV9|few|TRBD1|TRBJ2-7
TGTGCCAGCAGTTGGACAGGGTCTTCCTACGAGCAGTACTTC
CASSWTGSSYEQYF
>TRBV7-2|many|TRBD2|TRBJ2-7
TGTGCCAGCAGCGAGCGGGGGGGACCCTACGAGCAGTACTTC
CASSERGGPYEQYF
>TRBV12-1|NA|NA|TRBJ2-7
TGTGCCAGCGGGGACATAATAACCTACGAGCAGTACTTC
CASGDIITYEQYF
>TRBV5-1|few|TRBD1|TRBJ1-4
TGCGCCAGCAGCTTAGGTGAAGACAGGGGAATTGAAAAACTGTTTTTT
CASSLGEDRGIEKLFF
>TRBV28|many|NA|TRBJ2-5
TGTGCCAGCAAGGGAGAGACCCAGTACTTC
CASKGETQYF